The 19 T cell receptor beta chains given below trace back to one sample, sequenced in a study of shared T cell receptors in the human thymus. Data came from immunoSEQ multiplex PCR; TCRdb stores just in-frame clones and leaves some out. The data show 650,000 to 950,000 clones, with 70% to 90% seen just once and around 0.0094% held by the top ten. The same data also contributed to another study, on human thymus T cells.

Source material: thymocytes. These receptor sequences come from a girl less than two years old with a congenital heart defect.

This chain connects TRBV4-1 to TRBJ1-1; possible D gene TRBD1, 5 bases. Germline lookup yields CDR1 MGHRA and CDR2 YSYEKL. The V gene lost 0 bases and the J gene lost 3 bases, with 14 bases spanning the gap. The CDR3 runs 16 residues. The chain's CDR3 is CASSQDPGDEDTEAFF. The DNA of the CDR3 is TGCGCCAGCAGCCAAGACCCGGGGGATGAAGACACTGAAGCTTTCTTT.

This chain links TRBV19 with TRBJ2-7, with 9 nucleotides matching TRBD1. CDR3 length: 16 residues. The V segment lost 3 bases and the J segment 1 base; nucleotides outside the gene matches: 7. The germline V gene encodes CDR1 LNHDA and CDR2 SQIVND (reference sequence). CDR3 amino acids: CASSIGEDRGSYEQYF. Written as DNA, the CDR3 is TGTGCCAGTAGTATTGGGGAGGACAGGGGATCCTACGAGCAGTACTTC.

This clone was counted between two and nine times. CDR3 bases: TGTGCCAGCAGGCGACAGCCTTTCTCTGGAAACACCATATATTTT. Protein sequence: CASRRQPFSGNTIYF. V usage is TRBV6-5 and J usage is TRBJ1-3, with D perhaps matching TRBD1 (5 bases). This CDR3 contains 15 residues. Germline CDR1 MNHEY, CDR2 SVGAGI. Between the trimmed V and J ends, which lost 6 bases and 0 bases, there was a span of 12 bases.

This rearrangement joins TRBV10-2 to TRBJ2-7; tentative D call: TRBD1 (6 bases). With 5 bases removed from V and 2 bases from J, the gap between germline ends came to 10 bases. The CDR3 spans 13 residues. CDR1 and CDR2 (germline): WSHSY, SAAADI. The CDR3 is CASSQGSPYEQYF. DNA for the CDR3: TGCGCCAGCAGTCAGGGGAGTCCCTACGAGCAGTACTTC.

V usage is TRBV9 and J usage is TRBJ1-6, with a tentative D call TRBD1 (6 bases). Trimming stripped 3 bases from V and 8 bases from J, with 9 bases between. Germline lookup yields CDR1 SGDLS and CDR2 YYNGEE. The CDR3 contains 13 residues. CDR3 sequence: CASSAQGYSPLHF. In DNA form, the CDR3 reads TGTGCCAGCAGCGCACAGGGTTATTCACCCCTCCACTTT.

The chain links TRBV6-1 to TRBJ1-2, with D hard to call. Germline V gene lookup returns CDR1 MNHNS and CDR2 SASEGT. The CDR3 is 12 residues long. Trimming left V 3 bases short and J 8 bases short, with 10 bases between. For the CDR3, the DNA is TGTGCCAGCAGTGATAGGGAGCGCGGCTACACCTTC. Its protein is CASSDRERGYTF.

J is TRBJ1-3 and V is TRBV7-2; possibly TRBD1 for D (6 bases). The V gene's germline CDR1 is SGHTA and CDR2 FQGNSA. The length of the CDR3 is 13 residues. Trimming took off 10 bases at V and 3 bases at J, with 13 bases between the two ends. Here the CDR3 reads CANRVGGGNTIYF. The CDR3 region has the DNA TGTGCCAACAGGGTAGGGGGTGGAAACACCATATATTTT.

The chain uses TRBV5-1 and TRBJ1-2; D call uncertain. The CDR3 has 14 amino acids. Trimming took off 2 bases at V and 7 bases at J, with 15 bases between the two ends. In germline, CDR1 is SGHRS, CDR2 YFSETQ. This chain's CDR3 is CASSFANLAGGYTF. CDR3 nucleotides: TGCGCCAGCAGCTTTGCAAACCTGGCAGGTGGCTACACCTTC.

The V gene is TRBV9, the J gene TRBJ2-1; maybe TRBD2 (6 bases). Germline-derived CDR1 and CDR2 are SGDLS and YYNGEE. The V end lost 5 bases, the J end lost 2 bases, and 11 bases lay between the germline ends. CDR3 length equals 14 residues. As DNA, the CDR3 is TGTGCCAGCAGTGGGGGGTTGGCCTACAATGAGCAGTTCTTC. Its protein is CASSGGLAYNEQFF.

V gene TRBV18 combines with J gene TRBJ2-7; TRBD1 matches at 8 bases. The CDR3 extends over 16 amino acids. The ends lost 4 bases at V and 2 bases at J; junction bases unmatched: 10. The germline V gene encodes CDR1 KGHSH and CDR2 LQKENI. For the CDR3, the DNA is TGTGCCAGCTCACTCGGACAGGGTATCGATACCTACGAGCAGTACTTC. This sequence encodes CASSLGQGIDTYEQYF.

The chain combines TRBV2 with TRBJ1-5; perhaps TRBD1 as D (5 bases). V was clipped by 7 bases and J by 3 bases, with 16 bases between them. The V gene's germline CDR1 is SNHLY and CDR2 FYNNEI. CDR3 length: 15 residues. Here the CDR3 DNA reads TGTGCCAGCAAAGGGTTAGGAGGGGACAATCAGCCCCAGCATTTT. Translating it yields CASKGLGGDNQPQHF.

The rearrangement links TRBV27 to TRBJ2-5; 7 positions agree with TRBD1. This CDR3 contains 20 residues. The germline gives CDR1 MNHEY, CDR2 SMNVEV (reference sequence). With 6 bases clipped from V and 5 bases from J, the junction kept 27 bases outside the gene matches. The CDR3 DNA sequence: TGTGCCAGCAGAGGTCCAGGGCTCCGGGCTACAGGGGCCGTTTCCGAGACCCAGTACTTC. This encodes CASRGPGLRATGAVSETQYF.

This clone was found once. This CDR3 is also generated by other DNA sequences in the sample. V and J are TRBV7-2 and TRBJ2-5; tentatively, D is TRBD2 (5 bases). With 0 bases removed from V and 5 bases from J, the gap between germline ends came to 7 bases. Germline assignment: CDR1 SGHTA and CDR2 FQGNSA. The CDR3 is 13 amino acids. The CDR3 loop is CASSLARGETQYF. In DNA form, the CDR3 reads TGTGCCAGCAGCTTAGCAAGAGGGGAGACCCAGTACTTC.

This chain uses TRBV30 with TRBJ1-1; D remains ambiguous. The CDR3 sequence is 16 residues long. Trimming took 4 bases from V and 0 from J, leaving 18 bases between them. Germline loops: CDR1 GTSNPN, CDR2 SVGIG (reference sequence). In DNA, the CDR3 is TGTGCCTGGATCGGTACTGGTCTCCACCTGAACACTGAAGCTTTCTTT. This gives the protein CAWIGTGLHLNTEAFF.

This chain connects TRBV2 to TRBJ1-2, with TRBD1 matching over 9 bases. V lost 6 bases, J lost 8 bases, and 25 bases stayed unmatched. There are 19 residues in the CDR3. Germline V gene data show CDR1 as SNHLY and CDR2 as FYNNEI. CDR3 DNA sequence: TGTGCCAGCAGCCTCTCCAGGCTCGGGACAGGGACCCTTAAAAAGGGCTACACCTTC. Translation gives CASSLSRLGTGTLKKGYTF. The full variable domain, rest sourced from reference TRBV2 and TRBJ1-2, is EPEVTQTPSHQVTQMGQEVILRCVPISNHLYFYWYRQILGQKVEFLVSFYNNEISEKSEIFDDQFSVERPDGSNFTLKIRSTKLEDSAMYFCASSLSRLGTGTLKKGYTFGSGTRLTVV.

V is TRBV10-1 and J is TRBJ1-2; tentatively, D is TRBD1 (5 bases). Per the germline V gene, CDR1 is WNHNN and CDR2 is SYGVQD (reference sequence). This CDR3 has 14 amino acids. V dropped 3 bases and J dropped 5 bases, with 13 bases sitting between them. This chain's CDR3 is CASSDHTRGYGYTF. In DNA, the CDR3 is TGCGCCAGCAGTGATCATACAAGGGGATATGGCTACACCTTC.

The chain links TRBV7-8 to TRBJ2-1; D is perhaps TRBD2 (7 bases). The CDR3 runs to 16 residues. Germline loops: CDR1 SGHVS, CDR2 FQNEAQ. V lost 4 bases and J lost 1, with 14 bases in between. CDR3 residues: CASSSGGRESYNEQFF. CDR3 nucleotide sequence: TGTGCCAGCAGCTCCGGGGGGCGGGAATCCTACAATGAGCAGTTCTTC.

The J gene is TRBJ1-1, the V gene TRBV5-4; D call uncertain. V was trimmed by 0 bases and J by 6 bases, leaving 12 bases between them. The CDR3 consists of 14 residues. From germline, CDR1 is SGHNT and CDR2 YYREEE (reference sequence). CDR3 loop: CASSLEFGIPEAFF. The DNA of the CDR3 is TGTGCCAGCAGCTTGGAGTTCGGGATTCCTGAAGCTTTCTTT.

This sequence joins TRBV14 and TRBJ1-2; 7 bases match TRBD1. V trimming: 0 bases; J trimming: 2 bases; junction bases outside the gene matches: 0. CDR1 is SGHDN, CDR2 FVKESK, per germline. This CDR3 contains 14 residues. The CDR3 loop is CASSQDRGNYGYTF. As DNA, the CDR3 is TGTGCCAGCAGCCAAGACAGGGGGAACTATGGCTACACCTTC. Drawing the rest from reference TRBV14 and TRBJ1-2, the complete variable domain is EAGVTQFPSHSVIEKGQTVTLRCDPISGHDNLYWYRRVMGKEIKFLLHFVKESKQDESGMPNNRFLAERTGGTYSTLKVQPAELEDSGVYFCASSQDRGNYGYTFGSGTRLTVV.